The 27 T cell receptor beta chains below come from one sample, sequenced in a study of a mutant IDH1 vaccine in newly diagnosed glioma. Time point noted: week 47, end of study. One vaccine dose held 300 ug of mutant IDH1 20-mer peptide and came with topical imiquimod. These receptors are not linked to any known antigen. Assay used: immunoSEQ multiplex PCR; TCRdb lists only in-frame clones, some missing. Among approximately 25,000 clones listed, around 82% were seen once. Here the sequenced sample was PBMCs, taken from a glioma patient whose treatment included an IDH1 peptide vaccine. Source of these receptors: a man aged 35-49 years with glioma.

The chain combines TRBV12-5 with TRBJ1-1, with a possible D match to TRBD1 (5 bases). Looked up from germline, CDR1 is LGHNT and CDR2 is FRNRAP. This CDR3 spans 17 amino acids. V was cut by 0 bases and J by 0 bases, with 14 bases left in between. As DNA, the CDR3 is TGTGCTAGTGGTTTGGTACTACGGACAACCATGAACACTGAAGCTTTCTTT. Amino acid sequence: CASGLVLRTTMNTEAFF.

This chain joins TRBV5-1 and TRBJ2-1; 13 bases fit TRBD2. With V trimmed by 1 base and J by 10 bases, 8 bases remained unmatched. The germline gives CDR1 SGHRS, CDR2 YFSETQ. The CDR3 consists of 16 residues. The CDR3 sequence is CASSLNAGTSGIEQFF. CDR3 DNA sequence: TGCGCCAGCAGCTTGAACGCCGGGACTAGCGGGATAGAGCAGTTCTTC.

The chain uses TRBV6-1 and TRBJ2-6, with 8 bases lining up with TRBD2. Germline loops: CDR1 MNHNS, CDR2 SASEGT. This CDR3 has 15 amino acids. After removal of 8 bases from V and 0 bases from J, the junction contained 3 bases not matched to a gene. CDR3 sequence reads: CASQRESSGANVLTF. The CDR3 nucleotides are TGTGCCAGCCAGCGGGAGAGCTCTGGGGCCAACGTCCTGACTTTC.

V usage is TRBV29-1 and J usage is TRBJ1-1; perhaps TRBD1 as D (5 bases). This CDR3 has 13 residues. V shed 6 bases and J shed 1 base, with 12 bases lying between them. Germline CDR1 SQVTM, CDR2 ANQGSEA. CDR3 sequence reads: CSVAGRSNTEAFF. CDR3 sequence (DNA): TGCAGCGTCGCGGGACGGTCGAACACTGAAGCTTTCTTT.

The chain is built from TRBV19 and TRBJ1-5, with a tentative D call TRBD1 (5 bases). The CDR3 covers 13 residues. The V end was cut by 5 bases, the J end by 7 bases, with 12 bases between. The V gene's germline CDR1 is LNHDA and CDR2 SQIVND (reference sequence). The CDR3 loop reads CASSLGVDQPQHF. Here the CDR3 DNA reads TGTGCCAGTAGTTTGGGGGTCGACCAGCCCCAGCATTTT.

This clone has just a few counts. The V call is TRBV2, the J call TRBJ1-1; D gene uncertain. V lost 2 bases to trimming and J lost 6 bases, with 7 bases between them. CDR1 SNHLY and CDR2 FYNNEI come from the germline V gene. The CDR3 is 12 residues long. Here the CDR3 reads CASSEQVPEAFF. Here the CDR3 DNA reads TGTGCCAGCAGTGAACAGGTTCCTGAAGCTTTCTTT.

This rearrangement joins TRBV18 to TRBJ2-7; D is perhaps TRBD2 (5 bases). Germline V gene sequence: CDR1 KGHSH, CDR2 LQKENI. The CDR3 consists of 15 residues. With 2 bases removed from V and 6 bases from J, the gap between germline ends came to 17 bases. The CDR3 sequence: CASSPIAPPGSEQYF. Here the CDR3 DNA reads TGTGCCAGCTCACCAATAGCCCCGCCGGGGAGCGAGCAGTACTTC.

The chain joins TRBV7-6 to TRBJ2-1, with TRBD2 matching 11 bases. The germline V gene encodes CDR1 SGHVS and CDR2 FNYEAQ. There are 15 residues in the CDR3. Trimming removed 5 bases from V and 5 bases from J; junction bases left unmatched: 5. For the CDR3, the DNA is TGTGCCAGCAGCCCGATGGGACTAGCGGACAATGAGCAGTTCTTC. This sequence encodes CASSPMGLADNEQFF.

The V and J genes are TRBV4-1 and TRBJ2-1, with TRBD2 matching 7 bases. The CDR3 length is 16 residues. Germline CDR1 is MGHRA and CDR2 is YSYEKL. V lost 6 bases to trimming and J lost 1 base; unmatched junction nucleotides: 9. The CDR3: CASSLGGVVSYNEQFF. The CDR3 region has the DNA TGCGCCAGCAGTCTGGGGGGGGTTGTGTCCTACAATGAGCAGTTCTTC.

This chain joins TRBV19 and TRBJ2-1, with 10 bases lining up with TRBD2. J was trimmed by 9 bases and V by 6 bases; bases with no gene match: 11. The CDR3 has 15 amino acids. Germline values: CDR1 LNHDA, CDR2 SQIVND (reference sequence). The DNA of the CDR3 is TGTGCCAGTAGCCTCCCTAGCGGGAGAGTTGGTGAGCAGTTCTTC. Its translation is CASSLPSGRVGEQFF.

The chain combines TRBV28 with TRBJ1-2, with D possibly TRBD1 on 6 matching bases. Germline CDR1 MDHEN, CDR2 SYDVKM. Trimming took off 1 base at V and 6 bases at J, with 21 bases between the two ends. CDR3 length: 17 residues. The CDR3 coding sequence is TGTGCCAGCAGTTTATCGGCAGGGGCGCGGATCGGGAATGGCTACACCTTC. Translating gives CASSLSAGARIGNGYTF.

This clone was counted a single time. The genes are TRBV7-2 and TRBJ2-1; D call uncertain. CDR1 and CDR2 (germline): SGHTA, FQGNSA. CDR3 length equals 11 residues. Trimming took off 8 bases at V and 5 bases at J, with 7 bases between the two ends. As DNA, the CDR3 is TGTGCCAGCCGTCTCCACAATGAGCAGTTCTTC. It translates to CASRLHNEQFF.

The chain recombines TRBV5-4 with TRBJ1-1; maybe TRBD1 (5 bases). V was shortened by 4 bases and J by 6 bases, with 13 bases between the two germline ends. CDR1 and CDR2 (germline): SGHNT, YYREEE (reference sequence). The CDR3 loop spans 13 amino acids. CDR3 DNA: TGTGCCAGCAGCGCCCCAGGGACCCCTGAAGCTTTCTTT. It specifies CASSAPGTPEAFF.

The chain links TRBV11-2 to TRBJ2-7; the D call may be TRBD1 or TRBD2 (5 bases each). From germline, CDR1 is SGHAT and CDR2 FQNNGV. The CDR3 contains 15 residues. The V and J ends lost 4 bases and 3 bases respectively, with 16 bases between them. The DNA of the CDR3 is TGTGCCAGCAGCTCTCTTAGAACAGGACTCTACGAGCAGTACTTC. Amino acid sequence: CASSSLRTGLYEQYF.

The V and J genes are TRBV9 and TRBJ1-3; the D is unclear. The length of the CDR3 is 16 residues. Trimming cost V 0 bases and J 0 bases, with 10 bases left between them. Germline V gene lookup returns CDR1 SGDLS and CDR2 YYNGEE. CDR3 nucleotide sequence: TGTGCCAGCAGCGTAGCTCTAGCGAGCTCTGGAAACACCATATATTTT. This translates into CASSVALASSGNTIYF.

This rearrangement joins TRBV5-4 to TRBJ2-7; 8 nucleotides align to TRBD1. The germline gives CDR1 SGHNT, CDR2 YYREEE (reference sequence). V was clipped by 0 bases and J by 0 bases; unmatched bases: 2. This CDR3 contains 15 residues. Here the CDR3 reads CASSLGTGGSYEQYF. In nucleotides, the CDR3 is TGTGCCAGCAGCTTGGGCACAGGGGGCTCCTACGAGCAGTACTTC.

J is TRBJ2-5 and V is TRBV19; 12 bases are a match to TRBD1. The J segment lost 6 bases and the V segment lost 6 bases, leaving 11 bases of the junction unmatched. There are 16 residues in the CDR3. Germline CDR1 is LNHDA and CDR2 is SQIVND (reference sequence). CDR3 coding DNA: TGTGCCAGTAGCCCCGAACCGGGACAGGGGGCTAAGACCCAGTACTTC. It translates to CASSPEPGQGAKTQYF.

The J gene is TRBJ2-1, the V gene TRBV2, with 10 positions matching TRBD2. The CDR3 is 17 residues long. The germline V gene encodes CDR1 SNHLY and CDR2 FYNNEI. Trimming cost V 11 bases and J 0 bases; bases outside gene matches: 13. The CDR3 here is CAGGPGLAFSSYNEQFF. Here the CDR3 DNA reads TGTGCCGGGGGACCGGGACTAGCGTTTAGCTCCTACAATGAGCAGTTCTTC.

J is TRBJ2-7 and V is TRBV4-2, with D maybe TRBD1 (5 bases). CDR3 length equals 13 residues. Germline V lookup: CDR1 LGHNA, CDR2 YNFKEQ. V was cut by 0 bases and J by 5 bases, with 8 bases left in between. CDR3 sequence reads: CASSQDRADEQYF. As DNA, the CDR3 is TGTGCCAGCAGCCAAGACAGGGCCGACGAGCAGTACTTC.

This clone occurred a few times. V usage is TRBV2 and J usage is TRBJ2-7; D is undetermined. This CDR3 is 13 amino acids long. Trimming took 3 bases from V and 3 from J, leaving 9 bases between them. Germline V lookup: CDR1 SNHLY, CDR2 FYNNEI. The CDR3 reads CASSDVGHYEQYF. In nucleotides, the CDR3 is TGTGCCAGCAGTGATGTCGGCCACTACGAGCAGTACTTC.

The CDR3 reads CASSYGFATDTQYF. The CDR3, as DNA: TGTGCCAGCAGTTACGGGTTTGCCACAGATACGCAGTATTTT. This chain uses TRBV6-5 with TRBJ2-3; unclear D gene. Looked up from germline, CDR1 is MNHEY and CDR2 is SVGAGI. Trimming pared 2 bases from V and 2 bases from J, leaving 8 bases between. The CDR3 covers 14 residues.

The gene calls are TRBV5-1 and TRBJ2-7; 8 positions match TRBD2. The junction had 6 bases not matched to a gene; V was cut back by 4 bases and J by 3 bases. The CDR3 runs to 14 residues. Per the germline V gene, CDR1 is SGHRS and CDR2 is YFSETQ. The chain's CDR3 is CASSISSGNYEQYF. CDR3 bases: TGCGCCAGCAGCATCAGTAGCGGGAACTACGAGCAGTACTTC.

The gene calls are TRBV7-8 and TRBJ2-3; 7 nucleotides match TRBD2. V lost 2 bases to trimming and J lost 2 bases; unmatched junction nucleotides: 7. Germline CDR1 SGHVS, CDR2 FQNEAQ. The CDR3 is 16 amino acids. Here the CDR3 reads CASSLLLLAATDTQYF. In DNA form, the CDR3 reads TGTGCCAGCAGCTTATTGCTTCTAGCGGCCACAGATACGCAGTATTTT.

The chain joins TRBV4-1 to TRBJ2-7; D is uncertain. Germline CDR1 reads MGHRA; CDR2 reads YSYEKL. This CDR3 contains 14 residues. V lost 0 bases and J 3 bases, leaving 9 bases between the germline ends. The CDR3 protein is CASSQESRYYEQYF. CDR3 nucleotides: TGCGCCAGCAGCCAAGAGTCCCGATACTACGAGCAGTACTTC.

This clone was counted a few times. The chain employs TRBV5-6 and TRBJ2-3; a weak D match, TRBD2 (6 bases). CDR3 length: 16 residues. With 0 bases removed from V and 4 bases from J, the gap between germline ends came to 15 bases. The V gene's germline CDR1 is SGHDT and CDR2 YYEEEE. Here the CDR3 DNA reads TGTGCCAGCAGCTTGGATGCCAGGGAGGTACCAGATACGCAGTATTTT. Translating gives CASSLDAREVPDTQYF.

The chain links TRBV5-1 to TRBJ1-2; TRBD1 might be the D (5 bases). The CDR3 is 14 amino acids. V lost 0 bases and J lost 4, with 10 bases in between. From germline, CDR1 is SGHRS and CDR2 YFSETQ. CDR3 residues: CASSLGDGSYGYTF. The CDR3 DNA follows: TGCGCCAGCAGCTTGGGGGACGGATCCTATGGCTACACCTTC.

The chain has TRBV15 and TRBJ2-5, with D unclear. This CDR3 spans 12 amino acids. V lost 0 bases and J 2 bases, leaving 1 base between the germline ends. From germline, CDR1 is LNHNV and CDR2 YYDKDF (reference sequence). The CDR3 sequence: CATSRDQETQYF. DNA for the CDR3: TGTGCCACCAGCAGAGATCAAGAGACCCAGTACTTC.